This is a list of T cell receptor beta chains from one sample in a study of T cell responses to AZD1222 COVID-19 vaccine. Using immunoSEQ multiplex PCR, the repertoire was profiled, and TCRdb retains in-frame clones only, with some absent. The sample lists 95,000 to 150,000 clones, approximately 88% occurring once. The source was peripheral blood, collected on day 0 of AZD1222 vaccination. The receptors here all came from an adult in good health. CDR3s include the opening cysteine and the closing phenylalanine or tryptophan. The D gene is left open where the match is weak. The listing skips clone size in some rows; elsewhere it reads once, few, many or a size class.

TRBV10-1,once,TRBJ2-1,TRBD2,TGCGCCAGCAGTGAGAGCGGGAGATTCAACATATACAATGAGCAGTTCTTC,CASSESGRFNIYNEQFF
TRBV7-2,-,TRBJ1-6,TRBD1,TGTGCCAGCAGCTTCTCCGGGACAGGGCTTAGTTCACCCCTCCACTTT,CASSFSGTGLSSPLHF
TRBV7-2,-,TRBJ2-3,-,TGTGCCAGCAGCTTAGGGCAGGGCGGCACAGATACGCAGTATTTT,CASSLGQGGTDTQYF
TRBV2,once,TRBJ1-1,-,TGTGCCAGCAGTTCAAGAGCTTACATAACCATGAACACTGAAGCTTTCTTT,CASSSRAYITMNTEAFF
TRBV19,-,TRBJ2-6,TRBD2,TGTGCCAGTATCGGGGGGGGACCCTCTGGGGCCAACGTCCTGACTTTC,CASIGGGPSGANVLTF
TRBV13,-,TRBJ1-2,-,TGTGCCAGCAGCTTACAGGGAGTACCTTATGGCTACACCTTC,CASSLQGVPYGYTF
TRBV19,-,TRBJ1-2,-,TGTGCCAGTAGTATCACCACAGGGTATGGCTACACCTTC,CASSITTGYGYTF
TRBV9,-,TRBJ2-5,-,TGTGCCAGCAGCGTAAATAGCGTACAAGAGACCCAGTACTTC,CASSVNSVQETQYF
TRBV19,-,TRBJ2-1,-,TGTGCCAGTAGTCCGGACGGAGTTCGCTACAATGAGCAGTTCTTC,CASSPDGVRYNEQFF
TRBV3-1/TRBV3-2,-,TRBJ2-3,TRBD2,TGTGCCAGCAGCCTCGGACTAGCGGGAGTGACAGATACGCAGTATTTT,CASSLGLAGVTDTQYF
TRBV25-1,-,TRBJ1-5,-,TGTGCCAGCAGTGTTGCGGCAGAGAGCAATCAGCCCCAGCATTTT,CASSVAAESNQPQHF
TRBV19,-,TRBJ2-6,-,TGTGCCAGTAGTATTACAGTGATCTCTGGGGCCAACGTCCTGACTTTC,CASSITVISGANVLTF
TRBV5-4,-,TRBJ1-2,-,TGTGCCAGCAGCTTGGCCAGGGCAGGGTATGGCTACACCTTC,CASSLARAGYGYTF
TRBV10-1,-,TRBJ1-2,-,TGCGCCAGCAGGGTACTCCGAGGGGGGATCCCAGGCTACACCTTC,CASRVLRGGIPGYTF
TRBV9,many,TRBJ1-3,-,TGTGCCAGCAGCGTAGTTGGGACGCCTAACTCTGGAAACACCATATATTTT,CASSVVGTPNSGNTIYF
TRBV7-6,-,TRBJ2-7,TRBD1,TGTGCCAGCAGCCCGACAGGGGGCCAATCCTACGAGCAGTACTTC,CASSPTGGQSYEQYF
TRBV10-3,-,TRBJ1-6,TRBD1,TGTGCCATCAGTATCGGGACAGGCTATAATTCACCCCTCCACTTT,CAISIGTGYNSPLHF
TRBV5-1,-,TRBJ1-1,-,TGCGCCTCACATGACACCTTGAACACTGAAGCTTTCTTT,CASHDTLNTEAFF
TRBV5-1,-,TRBJ1-1,-,TGCGCCAGCAGCCTATATACCGGACAGAACACTGAAGCTTTCTTT,CASSLYTGQNTEAFF
TRBV5-6,-,TRBJ1-1,-,TGTGCCAGCAGCTTTCTTCTTCGTTCTGCCATGAACACTGAAGCTTTCTTT,CASSFLLRSAMNTEAFF
TRBV6-5,-,TRBJ1-4,TRBD1,TGTGCCAGCAGTTTGGGGACAGCGAATGAAAAACTGTTTTTT,CASSLGTANEKLFF
TRBV12-3/TRBV12-4,-,TRBJ1-2,-,TGTGCCAGCAGTTCGGGCAACTATGGCTACACCTTC,CASSSGNYGYTF
TRBV6-6,-,TRBJ2-7,-,TGTGCCAGCAGTTACTCGTTGGCTTCGAAGTCCTACGAGCAGTACTTC,CASSYSLASKSYEQYF
TRBV7-9,few,TRBJ1-5,-,TGTGCCAGCGGGCCCCGGGGGCCCCAGCATTTT,CASGPRGPQHF
TRBV6-5,-,TRBJ2-1,-,TGTGCCAGCATCGCGGCTAGTCCAAACTACAATGAGCAGTTCTTC,CASIAASPNYNEQFF
TRBV2,once,TRBJ2-7,-,TGTGCCAGCAGTGAAGAGCCCCAAGCCTACGAGCAGTACTTC,CASSEEPQAYEQYF
TRBV10-2,-,TRBJ1-6,-,TGCGCCAGCAGTGAGTCATGGAATGCCTATAATTCACCCCTCCACTTT,CASSESWNAYNSPLHF
TRBV7-2,-,TRBJ1-1,-,TGTGCCAGCAGCCTTTCCCGACTTCCCGGGAACACTGAAGCTTTCTTT,CASSLSRLPGNTEAFF
TRBV6-1,-,TRBJ1-1,-,TGTGCCAGCAGTGAACTCCGGCCCCAGAACACTGAAGCTTTCTTT,CASSELRPQNTEAFF
TRBV12-3/TRBV12-4,few,TRBJ1-2,TRBD1,TGTGCCAGCAGTTTGACAGGGGTTCATGGCTACACCTTC,CASSLTGVHGYTF
TRBV5-6,-,TRBJ1-3,-,TGTGCCAGCAGCTTGTCCCTAACGGGAAACACCATATATTTT,CASSLSLTGNTIYF
TRBV6-5,-,TRBJ1-1,-,TGTGCCAGCAGTTATATGGGACTGCCTGAAGCTTTCTTT,CASSYMGLPEAFF
TRBV11-2,-,TRBJ1-5,TRBD1,TGTGCCAGCAGCTTAGGACAGGGGGCTCAGCCCCAGCATTTT,CASSLGQGAQPQHF
TRBV7-8,-,TRBJ2-5,-,TGTGCCAGCAGCTTAGCGCTAACTAGCTTAGCGAGAGAGACCCAGTACTTC,CASSLALTSLARETQYF
TRBV6-1,-,TRBJ1-2,-,TGTGCCAGCAGTGACAGGGCTTCTTCCTATGGCTACACCTTC,CASSDRASSYGYTF
TRBV5-6,-,TRBJ2-7,-,TGTGCCAGCAGCGCTATAAAGAACGAGCAGTACTTC,CASSAIKNEQYF
TRBV7-9,-,TRBJ1-1,TRBD1,TGTGCCAGCAGCTTAGCGCTGGGGCAGGGGGCGTCGGCTTTCTTT,CASSLALGQGASAFF
TRBV29-1,-,TRBJ2-5,-,TGCAGCGTTGTGGGGAAGCGGGAGACCCAGTACTTC,CSVVGKRETQYF
TRBV3-1/TRBV3-2,-,TRBJ2-7,-,TGTGCCAGCAGCCAAAGGGACAAAGTGACCTACGAGCAGTACTTC,CASSQRDKVTYEQYF
TRBV7-8,-,TRBJ1-5,TRBD1,TGTGCCAGCAGCGCACCGGGGACAGGGGATCAGCCCCAGCATTTT,CASSAPGTGDQPQHF
TRBV7-3,-,TRBJ2-6,TRBD1,TGTGCCAGCAGCTTGGGCCAGGGGGCTGGGGCCAACGTCCTGACTTTC,CASSLGQGAGANVLTF
TRBV4-2,-,TRBJ2-7,-,TGTGCCAGCAGCCAGACAGACAACTACGAGCAGTACTTC,CASSQTDNYEQYF
TRBV27,-,TRBJ1-5,TRBD1,TGTGCCAGCAGTTCAACGAGACAGGGTCCAGGGCCCCAGCATTTT,CASSSTRQGPGPQHF
TRBV24-1,-,TRBJ2-1,-,TGTGCCACCAGTGATACCAATGAGCAGTTCTTC,CATSDTNEQFF
TRBV6-2/TRBV6-3,-,TRBJ1-1,-,TGTGCCAGCAGCCGGGGGCGGACGATGAACACTGAAGCTTTCTTT,CASSRGRTMNTEAFF
TRBV19,once,TRBJ1-2,-,TGTGCCAGTAGTATAGATCGATCTTATGGCTACACCTTC,CASSIDRSYGYTF
TRBV3-1/TRBV3-2,-,TRBJ1-1,-,TGTGCCAGCAGCCCTCCCAGGGGCCCGAACACTGAAGCTTTCTTT,CASSPPRGPNTEAFF
TRBV6-5,-,TRBJ1-4,-,TGTGCCAGCAGTTCCAGAGTTAATGAAAAACTGTTTTTT,CASSSRVNEKLFF
TRBV14,-,TRBJ1-1,TRBD1,TGTGCCAGCAGCCTACAGGGGACTTTGAACACTGAAGCTTTCTTT,CASSLQGTLNTEAFF
TRBV29-1,-,TRBJ1-2,-,TGCAGCGTACCACAAAATCCCTATGGCTACACCTTC,CSVPQNPYGYTF
TRBV5-5,-,TRBJ2-7,-,TGTGCCAGCAGCTTGGCACAGCAGTCCTACGAGCAGTACTTC,CASSLAQQSYEQYF
TRBV3-1/TRBV3-2,-,TRBJ1-2,-,TGTGCCAGCAGCCAAGTCATGGGGGGACTATACGGCTACACCTTC,CASSQVMGGLYGYTF
TRBV19,once,TRBJ2-1,TRBD2,TGTGCCTCTACCGGGACTAGCGGGGGGGCAGGGCAGTTCTTC,CASTGTSGGAGQFF
TRBV13,-,TRBJ2-5,-,TGTGCCAGCAGCTCCAGAGGGGGTTTAGTAGAGACCCAGTACTTC,CASSSRGGLVETQYF
TRBV7-2,-,TRBJ1-4,-,TGTGCCAGCAGCTTAGCAGGGGCCATTGCAACTAATGAAAAACTGTTTTTT,CASSLAGAIATNEKLFF
TRBV27,-,TRBJ1-1,TRBD1,TGTGCCAGCAGTTTATTGACAGGGGGGACTGAAGCTTTCTTT,CASSLLTGGTEAFF
TRBV9,-,TRBJ1-3,-,TGTGCCAGCAGCGGGACTGTTTTAACCGGAAACACCATATATTTT,CASSGTVLTGNTIYF